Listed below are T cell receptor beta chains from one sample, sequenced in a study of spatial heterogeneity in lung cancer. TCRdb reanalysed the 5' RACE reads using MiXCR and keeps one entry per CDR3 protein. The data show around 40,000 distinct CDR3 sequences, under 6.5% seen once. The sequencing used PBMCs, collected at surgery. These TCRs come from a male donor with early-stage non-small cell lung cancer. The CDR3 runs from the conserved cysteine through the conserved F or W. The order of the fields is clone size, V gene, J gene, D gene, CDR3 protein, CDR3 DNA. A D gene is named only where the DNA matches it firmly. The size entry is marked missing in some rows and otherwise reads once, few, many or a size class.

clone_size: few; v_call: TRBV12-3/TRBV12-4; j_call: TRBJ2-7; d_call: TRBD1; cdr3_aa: CASSLPQGANEQYF; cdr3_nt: TGTGCCAGCAGTTTACCGCAGGGGGCTAACGAGCAGTACTTC
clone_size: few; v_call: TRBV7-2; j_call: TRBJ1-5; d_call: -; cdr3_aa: CASSEWGVSNQPQHF; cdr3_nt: TGTGCCAGCAGCGAGTGGGGAGTGAGCAATCAGCCCCAGCATTTT
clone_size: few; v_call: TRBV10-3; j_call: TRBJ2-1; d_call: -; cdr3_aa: CAISGAGYNEQFF; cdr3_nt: TGTGCCATCAGTGGGGCGGGTTACAATGAGCAGTTCTTC
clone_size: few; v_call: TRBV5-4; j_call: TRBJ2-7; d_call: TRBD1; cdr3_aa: CASSNGGQISRFYEQYF; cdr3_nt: TGTGCCAGCAGTAATGGGGGACAGATTAGTCGATTCTACGAGCAGTACTTC
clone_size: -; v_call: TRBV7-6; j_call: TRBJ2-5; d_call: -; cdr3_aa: CASNKLAYGQETQYF; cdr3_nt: TGTGCCAGCAACAAGTTGGCGTACGGTCAAGAGACCCAGTACTTC
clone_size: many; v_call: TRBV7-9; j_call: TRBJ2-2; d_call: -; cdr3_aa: CASSPRELFF; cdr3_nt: TGTGCCAGCAGCCCCCGGGAGCTGTTTTTT
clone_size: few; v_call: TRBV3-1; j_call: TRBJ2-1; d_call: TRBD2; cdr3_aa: CASSLTSGRLYNEQFF; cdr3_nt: TGTGCCAGCAGTCTGACTAGCGGGCGTCTCTACAATGAGCAGTTCTTC
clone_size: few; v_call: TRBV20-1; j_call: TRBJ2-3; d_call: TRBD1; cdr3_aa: CSARDPDRGLGMADTQYF; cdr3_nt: TGCAGTGCTAGAGATCCGGACAGGGGGCTTGGGATGGCAGATACGCAGTATTTT
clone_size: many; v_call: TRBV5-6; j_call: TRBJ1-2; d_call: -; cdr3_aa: CASSLSVYGYTF; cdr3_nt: TGTGCCAGCAGCTTGAGCGTCTATGGCTACACCTTC
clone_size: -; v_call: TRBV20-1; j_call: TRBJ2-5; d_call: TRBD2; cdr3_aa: CLAGGQETQYF; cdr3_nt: TGCCTAGCGGGGGGTCAAGAGACCCAGTACTTC
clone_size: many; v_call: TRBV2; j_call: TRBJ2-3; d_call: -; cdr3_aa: CASSYGRNTDTQYF; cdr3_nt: TGTGCCAGCAGCTATGGGCGGAACACAGATACGCAGTATTTT
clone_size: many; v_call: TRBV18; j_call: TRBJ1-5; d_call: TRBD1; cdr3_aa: CASSPRTGGVQPQHF; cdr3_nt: TGTGCCAGCTCACCGCGGACAGGGGGCGTGCAGCCCCAGCATTTT
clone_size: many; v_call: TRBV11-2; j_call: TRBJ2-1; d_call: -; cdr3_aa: CASSLAATRRYYNEQFF; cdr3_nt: TGTGCCAGCAGCTTAGCAGCCACTAGACGATACTACAATGAGCAGTTCTTC
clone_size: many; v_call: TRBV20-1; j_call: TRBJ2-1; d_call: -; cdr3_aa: CSARWTHNEQFF; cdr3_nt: TGCAGTGCTAGGTGGACCCACAATGAGCAGTTCTTC
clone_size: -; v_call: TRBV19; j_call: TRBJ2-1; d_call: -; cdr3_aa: CASSRGSYNEQFF; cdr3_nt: TGTGCCAGTAGTCGGGGTTCCTACAATGAGCAGTTCTTC
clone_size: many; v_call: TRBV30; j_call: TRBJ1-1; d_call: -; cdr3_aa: CAWTPLGGNTEAFF; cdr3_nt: TGTGCCTGGACCCCTCTGGGGGGGAACACTGAAGCTTTCTTT
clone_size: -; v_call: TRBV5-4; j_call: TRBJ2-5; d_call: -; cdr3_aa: CASSAGAGSRGETQYF; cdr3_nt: TGTGCCAGCAGCGCCGGGGCAGGGAGTAGGGGAGAGACCCAGTACTTC
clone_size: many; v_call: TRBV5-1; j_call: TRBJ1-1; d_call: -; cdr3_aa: CASSPRDQTEAFF; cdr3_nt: TGCGCCAGCAGCCCCCGGGACCAAACTGAAGCTTTCTTT
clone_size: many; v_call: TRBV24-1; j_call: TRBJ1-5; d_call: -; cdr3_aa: CATSDSVSNQPQHF; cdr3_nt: TGTGCCACCAGTGATTCGGTTAGCAATCAGCCCCAGCATTTT
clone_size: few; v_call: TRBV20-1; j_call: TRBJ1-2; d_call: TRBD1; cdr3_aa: CSARDRDRGYGYTF; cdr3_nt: TGCAGTGCTAGAGACCGGGACAGGGGGTATGGCTACACCTTC
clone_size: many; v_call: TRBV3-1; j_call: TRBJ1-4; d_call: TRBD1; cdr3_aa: CASSQAGSRGREKLFF; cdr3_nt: TGTGCCAGCAGCCAAGCTGGATCCAGGGGGCGAGAAAAACTGTTTTTT
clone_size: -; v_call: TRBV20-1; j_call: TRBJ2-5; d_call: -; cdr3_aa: CSARDLSGPRKETQYF; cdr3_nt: TGCAGTGCTAGAGATCTTTCCGGCCCCCGTAAGGAGACCCAGTACTTC
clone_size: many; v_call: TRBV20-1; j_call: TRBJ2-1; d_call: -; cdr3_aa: CSAGQSSSYNEQFF; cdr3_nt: TGCAGTGCTGGACAGTCGAGCTCCTACAATGAGCAGTTCTTC
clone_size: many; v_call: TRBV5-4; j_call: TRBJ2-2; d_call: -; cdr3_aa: CASSTGGTGELFF; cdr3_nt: TGTGCCAGCAGCACCGGCGGCACCGGGGAGCTGTTTTTT
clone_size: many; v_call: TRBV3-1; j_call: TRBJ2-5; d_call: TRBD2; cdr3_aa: CASSLRSGGARETQYF; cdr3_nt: TGTGCCAGCAGCCTCAGAAGCGGGGGGGCCAGAGAGACCCAGTACTTC
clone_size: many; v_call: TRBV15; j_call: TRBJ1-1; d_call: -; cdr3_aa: CATSRDRLNTEAFF; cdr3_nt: TGTGCCACCAGCAGAGATCGATTGAACACTGAAGCTTTCTTT
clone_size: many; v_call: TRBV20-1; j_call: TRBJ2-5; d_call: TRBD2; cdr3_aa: CSARSARGTSGGLETQYF; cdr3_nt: TGCAGTGCTAGATCGGCCCGGGGGACTAGCGGGGGCCTAGAGACCCAGTACTTC
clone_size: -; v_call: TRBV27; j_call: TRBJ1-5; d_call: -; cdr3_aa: CASSRANQPQHF; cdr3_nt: TGTGCCAGCAGTCGAGCTAATCAGCCCCAGCATTTT
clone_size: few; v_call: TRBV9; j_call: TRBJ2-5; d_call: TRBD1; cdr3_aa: CASSVGQGSQETQYF; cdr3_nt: TGTGCCAGCAGCGTGGGACAGGGTTCGCAAGAGACCCAGTACTTC
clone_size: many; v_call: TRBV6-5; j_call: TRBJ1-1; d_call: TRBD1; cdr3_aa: CASIRGAGTEAFF; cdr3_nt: TGTGCCAGCATCAGGGGGGCGGGCACTGAAGCTTTCTTT
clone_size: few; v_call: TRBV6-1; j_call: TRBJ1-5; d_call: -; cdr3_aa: CASSGGLGRPQHF; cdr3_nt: TGTGCCAGCAGTGGAGGTTTGGGGCGGCCCCAGCATTTT
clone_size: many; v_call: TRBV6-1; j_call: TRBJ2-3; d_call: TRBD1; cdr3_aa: CASSRRQGRTDTQYF; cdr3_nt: TGTGCCAGCAGTCGACGACAGGGGAGGACAGATACGCAGTATTTT
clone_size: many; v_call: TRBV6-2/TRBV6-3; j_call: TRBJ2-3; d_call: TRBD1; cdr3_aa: CASSYSPGQGVRTDTQYF; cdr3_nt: TGTGCCAGCAGTTACTCTCCGGGACAGGGAGTAAGGACAGATACGCAGTATTTT
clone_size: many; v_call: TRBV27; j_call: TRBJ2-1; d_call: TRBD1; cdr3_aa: CASSASLRDRRYNEQFF; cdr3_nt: TGTGCCAGCAGTGCATCACTCCGGGACAGGCGCTACAATGAGCAGTTCTTC
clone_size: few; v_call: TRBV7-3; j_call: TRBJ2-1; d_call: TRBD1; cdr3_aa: CASSSGTGGFTAQFF; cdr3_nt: TGTGCCAGCAGCTCCGGGACAGGGGGCTTCACTGCGCAGTTCTTC
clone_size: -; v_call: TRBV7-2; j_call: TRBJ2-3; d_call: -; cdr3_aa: CASSSRDYADTQYF; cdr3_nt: TGTGCCAGCAGCTCGCGAGACTATGCAGATACGCAGTATTTT
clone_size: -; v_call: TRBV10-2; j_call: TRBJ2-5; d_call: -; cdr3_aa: CASSEGLFGQTQYF; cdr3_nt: TGCGCCAGCAGTGAAGGCCTCTTTGGCCAGACCCAGTACTTC
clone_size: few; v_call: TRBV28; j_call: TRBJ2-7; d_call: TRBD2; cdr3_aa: CASSHMGGDLAYEQYF; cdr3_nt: TGTGCCAGCAGCCACATGGGGGGGGACCTCGCCTACGAGCAGTACTTC
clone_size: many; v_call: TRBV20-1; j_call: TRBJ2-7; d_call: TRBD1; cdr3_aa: CSATGTGVSYEQYF; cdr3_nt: TGCAGTGCCACCGGGACAGGAGTCTCCTACGAGCAGTACTTC
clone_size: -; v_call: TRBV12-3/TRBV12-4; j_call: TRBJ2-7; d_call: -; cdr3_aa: CASRPGYQYEQYF; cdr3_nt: TGTGCCAGCAGACCAGGGTATCAATACGAGCAGTACTTC
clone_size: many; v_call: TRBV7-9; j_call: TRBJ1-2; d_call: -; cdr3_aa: CASSVQGYPSYGYTF; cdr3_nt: TGTGCCAGCAGCGTACAGGGCTACCCTAGCTATGGCTACACCTTC
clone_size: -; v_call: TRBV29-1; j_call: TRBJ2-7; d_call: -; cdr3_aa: CSVLRSPNEQYF; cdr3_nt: TGCAGCGTCCTACGCAGTCCCAACGAGCAGTACTTC